This TCR beta chain stems from a study of early T cells in non-severe SARS-CoV-2 infection. Study-level information: It was bulk RNA from unsorted whole blood that was sequenced, and the chains were unpaired.

Trimming took off 8 bases at V and 4 bases at J, with 18 bases between the two ends. The CDR3 totals 16 residues. A word on this clonotype: The antigen is not known.

The TCR library protocol was used to attach unique molecular identifiers. These identifiers were attached to individual cDNA molecules. In TCRdb, the 5' RACE reads were re-called with MiXCR into one record per CDR3 protein. The sample includes roughly 55,000 distinct CDR3 sequences, 15% of them seen just once. Study results and limitations: A preference for anti-spike CD8 responses marked VDJdb matching, which missed private and CD4 specificities.

Material: whole blood, obtained at baseline. This clonotype was sampled from an adult who was a healthcare worker with PCR-confirmed SARS-CoV-2 infection or an uninfected control (not recorded which). The J gene is TRBJ1-6, the V gene TRBV12-3 or TRBV12-4, with D perhaps TRBD1 (5 bases). The CDR3 DNA sequence: TGTGCCAGCGGTGAGTCCCAGGCAGGGTATAATTCACCCCTCCACTTT. This translates into CASGESQAGYNSPLHF.